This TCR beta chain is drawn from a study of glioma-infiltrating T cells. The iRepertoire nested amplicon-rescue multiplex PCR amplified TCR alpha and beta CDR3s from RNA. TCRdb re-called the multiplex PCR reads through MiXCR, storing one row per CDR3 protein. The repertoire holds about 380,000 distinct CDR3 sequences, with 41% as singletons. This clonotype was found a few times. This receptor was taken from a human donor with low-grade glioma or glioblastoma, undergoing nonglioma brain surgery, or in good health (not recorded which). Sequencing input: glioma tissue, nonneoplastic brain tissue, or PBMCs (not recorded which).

The CDR3 sequence is CASSFGGGPRFEQFF. CDR3 sequence (DNA): TGTGCCAGCAGTTTCGGGGGAGGGCCTCGTTTCGAGCAGTTCTTC. The chain couples TRBV28 to TRBJ2-1; 7 bases line up with TRBD2. The CDR3 runs to 15 residues. J gave up 10 bases and V 3 bases, and 12 bases lay outside the gene matches. CDR1 MDHEN and CDR2 SYDVKM come from the germline V gene.